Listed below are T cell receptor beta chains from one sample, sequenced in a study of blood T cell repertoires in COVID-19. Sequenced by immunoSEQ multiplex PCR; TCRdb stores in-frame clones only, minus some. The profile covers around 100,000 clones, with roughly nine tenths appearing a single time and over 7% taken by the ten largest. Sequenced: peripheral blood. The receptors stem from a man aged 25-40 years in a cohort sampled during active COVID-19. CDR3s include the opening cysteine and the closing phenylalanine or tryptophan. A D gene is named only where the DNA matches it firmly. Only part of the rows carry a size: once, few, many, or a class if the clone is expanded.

CDR3: CASSAGGSTDTQYF
DNA: TGTGCCAGCAGCGCAGGGGGGAGCACAGATACGCAGTATTTT
V: TRBV6-4
size: .
D: .
J: TRBJ2-3

CDR3: CASSLQYEQYF
DNA: TGTGCCAGCAGCTTGCAGTACGAGCAGTACTTC
V: TRBV5-6
size: .
D: .
J: TRBJ2-7

CDR3: CASTGGSLDTQYF
DNA: TGTGCCAGTACAGGGGGTAGTTTGGATACGCAGTATTTT
V: TRBV9
size: .
D: TRBD1
J: TRBJ2-3

CDR3: CASRVGSDTQYF
DNA: TGTGCCAGCAGAGTCGGGTCAGATACGCAGTATTTT
V: TRBV5-8
size: few
D: .
J: TRBJ2-3

CDR3: CASSYSMGQYGYTF
DNA: TGTGCCAGCAGTTATAGCATGGGACAGTATGGCTACACCTTC
V: TRBV6-5
size: .
D: TRBD1
J: TRBJ1-2

CDR3: CASTPRGSYNEQFF
DNA: TGTGCCAGCACCCCTCGGGGCTCCTACAATGAGCAGTTCTTC
V: TRBV2
size: .
D: .
J: TRBJ2-1

CDR3: CASNRGTGSSYEQYF
DNA: TGCGCCAGCAACCGCGGGACAGGGAGCTCCTACGAGCAGTACTTC
V: TRBV10-2
size: .
D: TRBD1
J: TRBJ2-7

CDR3: CASSKQDSYEQYF
DNA: TGTGCCAGCAGCAAACAGGACTCCTACGAGCAGTACTTC
V: TRBV7-9
size: .
D: .
J: TRBJ2-7

CDR3: CASSPPAGGVSETQYF
DNA: TGTGCCAGCTCACCACCGGCGGGGGGGGTTTCGGAGACCCAGTACTTC
V: TRBV18
size: .
D: TRBD2
J: TRBJ2-5

CDR3: CASNRGPSTGGETQYF
DNA: TGTGCCAGCAACCGAGGGCCATCGACGGGGGGAGAGACCCAGTACTTC
V: TRBV28
size: once
D: TRBD2
J: TRBJ2-5

CDR3: CASSLGDSQQYF
DNA: TGTGCCAGCAGTTTAGGAGACTCCCAGCAGTACTTC
V: TRBV12-3/TRBV12-4
size: few
D: .
J: TRBJ2-7

CDR3: CATSRARQAGETQYF
DNA: TGTGCCACCAGCAGAGCTAGACAGGCCGGGGAGACCCAGTACTTC
V: TRBV15
size: .
D: .
J: TRBJ2-5

CDR3: CASSAHGTRSSDTQYF
DNA: TGTGCCAGCAGCGCCCACGGGACTAGAAGTTCGGATACGCAGTATTTT
V: TRBV7-6
size: .
D: TRBD2
J: TRBJ2-3

CDR3: CASSIQGAQWETQYF
DNA: TGTGCCAGCAGCATACAGGGGGCCCAGTGGGAGACCCAGTACTTC
V: TRBV7-2
size: .
D: TRBD1
J: TRBJ2-5

CDR3: CASSPTTGGSGANVLTF
DNA: TGTGCCAGCAGCCCGACCACAGGGGGCTCTGGGGCCAACGTCCTGACTTTC
V: TRBV6-4
size: .
D: TRBD1
J: TRBJ2-6

CDR3: CASSVEVGDSPLHF
DNA: TGTGCCAGCAGCGTAGAGGTGGGAGACTCACCCCTCCACTTT
V: TRBV9
size: .
D: .
J: TRBJ1-6

CDR3: CASEVGQSNTGELFF
DNA: TGTGCTAGTGAGGTTGGGCAGAGTAACACCGGGGAGCTGTTTTTT
V: TRBV12-5
size: .
D: .
J: TRBJ2-2

CDR3: CATSRDLVDYGYTF
DNA: TGTGCCACCAGCAGAGACCTTGTCGACTATGGCTACACCTTC
V: TRBV15
size: .
D: .
J: TRBJ1-2

CDR3: CASSPYGQGGNYGYTF
DNA: TGTGCCAGCAGCCCCTACGGACAGGGGGGTAACTATGGCTACACCTTC
V: TRBV27
size: .
D: TRBD1
J: TRBJ1-2

CDR3: CASSLGGGGFRDQETQYF
DNA: TGTGCCAGCAGCTTAGGAGGGGGCGGGTTTAGGGACCAAGAGACCCAGTACTTC
V: TRBV11-2
size: few
D: TRBD1
J: TRBJ2-5

CDR3: CASSLGLAGHTGELFF
DNA: TGTGCCAGCAGCTTGGGACTAGCGGGGCACACCGGGGAGCTGTTTTTT
V: TRBV5-6
size: few
D: TRBD2
J: TRBJ2-2

CDR3: CASSPAGEAYYNSPLHF
DNA: TGTGCCAGCAGCCCGGCTGGGGAGGCCTACTATAATTCACCCCTCCACTTT
V: TRBV28
size: .
D: .
J: TRBJ1-6

CDR3: CSVSTGDRGRNGYTF
DNA: TGCAGCGTCTCAACCGGGGACAGGGGGCGTAACGGCTACACCTTC
V: TRBV29-1
size: .
D: TRBD1
J: TRBJ1-2

CDR3: CASSEGTGSREKLFF
DNA: TGTGCCAGCAGTGAAGGGACAGGGAGTCGTGAAAAACTGTTTTTT
V: TRBV2
size: .
D: TRBD1
J: TRBJ1-4

CDR3: CASRERLNTEAFF
DNA: TGTGCCAGCCGCGAGAGATTGAACACTGAAGCTTTCTTT
V: TRBV11-2
size: .
D: .
J: TRBJ1-1

CDR3: CASSPETGGARLAFF
DNA: TGCGCCAGCAGCCCTGAAACAGGGGGCGCGAGGCTAGCTTTCTTT
V: TRBV4-1
size: many
D: TRBD1
J: TRBJ1-1

CDR3: CASSFGTGESNEQFF
DNA: TGTGCCAGCAGCTTTGGGACAGGGGAATCCAATGAGCAGTTCTTC
V: TRBV6-4
size: .
D: TRBD1
J: TRBJ2-1

CDR3: CASSQDEASASYEQYF
DNA: TGTGCCAGCAGCCAAGATGAAGCTAGCGCCTCCTACGAGCAGTACTTC
V: TRBV4-2
size: .
D: .
J: TRBJ2-7

CDR3: CASWGQGGNQPQHF
DNA: TGTGCCAGCTGGGGACAGGGAGGGAATCAGCCCCAGCATTTT
V: TRBV28
size: once
D: TRBD1
J: TRBJ1-5

CDR3: CASSLAPDYFNEQFF
DNA: TGTGCCAGCAGCTTAGCACCGGACTACTTCAATGAGCAGTTCTTC
V: TRBV7-6
size: .
D: .
J: TRBJ2-1

CDR3: CASSERAGGPYEQYF
DNA: TGTGCCAGCAGCGAGAGGGCGGGGGGGCCCTACGAGCAGTACTTC
V: TRBV7-8
size: many
D: TRBD2
J: TRBJ2-7

CDR3: CASNSERGSVAGELFF
DNA: TGTGCCAGCAACTCGGAGCGGGGGTCCGTCGCCGGGGAGCTGTTTTTT
V: TRBV2
size: .
D: TRBD2
J: TRBJ2-2

CDR3: CASSTTGQGTEAFF
DNA: TGTGCCAGCAGTACCACCGGACAGGGGACTGAAGCTTTCTTT
V: TRBV25-1
size: .
D: TRBD1
J: TRBJ1-1

CDR3: CAWTPNGGHEQYF
DNA: TGTGCCTGGACCCCGAATGGGGGCCACGAGCAGTACTTC
V: TRBV30
size: once
D: .
J: TRBJ2-7

CDR3: CASSLSSGGGTDTQYF
DNA: TGTGCCAGCAGCTTGTCTAGCGGGGGGGGCACAGATACGCAGTATTTT
V: TRBV7-2
size: .
D: TRBD2
J: TRBJ2-3

CDR3: CATSEMGSNTGELFF
DNA: TGTGCCACCAGTGAGATGGGCTCGAACACCGGGGAGCTGTTTTTT
V: TRBV24-1
size: .
D: .
J: TRBJ2-2

CDR3: CASSPTSGGTHEQYF
DNA: TGTGCCAGCAGCCCGACTAGCGGGGGGACCCACGAGCAGTACTTC
V: TRBV7-6
size: .
D: TRBD2
J: TRBJ2-7

CDR3: CASSIQLLNTEAFF
DNA: TGTGCCAGTAGTATACAACTGTTGAACACTGAAGCTTTCTTT
V: TRBV19
size: few
D: .
J: TRBJ1-1

CDR3: CATSRGSGELFF
DNA: TGTGCCACCTCCCGGGGAAGCGGGGAGCTGTTTTTT
V: TRBV6-5
size: .
D: .
J: TRBJ2-2

CDR3: CASSFGQYFNEQFF
DNA: TGTGCCAGCAGCTTCGGACAGTACTTCAATGAGCAGTTCTTC
V: TRBV7-8
size: .
D: .
J: TRBJ2-1

CDR3: CASSSSGGAFYEQYF
DNA: TGTGCCAGCAGTAGTAGCGGGGGGGCGTTCTACGAGCAGTACTTC
V: TRBV7-8
size: .
D: TRBD2
J: TRBJ2-7